This entry concerns a single T cell receptor (beta chain). The data are from a study of glioma-infiltrating T cells after dendritic cell vaccination. Primers: 60 V beta forward and 13 J beta reverse. Some clones are missing from TCRdb's copy, which holds only in-frame ones; the method was immunoSEQ multiplex PCR. The sample has fewer than 50,000 clones, approximately 80% seen once. In germline, CDR1 is LNHDA, CDR2 SQIVND (reference sequence). The CDR3 loop spans 14 amino acids. Trimming cost V 5 bases and J 3 bases, with 13 bases left between them. Sequencing was performed on blood, taken before dendritic cell vaccination. This rearrangement joins TRBV19 to TRBJ2-5, with D perhaps matching TRBD1 (5 bases). The TCR comes from a human donor with glioblastoma. This CDR3 reads CASSPPGFEETQYF. The CDR3 DNA follows: TGTGCCAGTAGTCCCCCAGGGTTTGAAGAGACCCAGTACTTC.